Listed below are T cell receptor beta chains from one sample, sequenced in a study of blood T cell repertoires in COVID-19. Sequencing used immunoSEQ multiplex PCR; TCRdb keeps in-frame clones, though not all of them. This sample has about 210,000 clones, with about 85% found just once. Sequencing was carried out using peripheral blood. The receptors were gathered from a woman aged 80 or over with COVID-19, enrolled during active disease. CDR3s include the opening cysteine and the closing phenylalanine or tryptophan. The D gene is left open where the match is weak. Size is omitted from some rows. Given values are once, few, many or a class for expanded clones.

abundance: -; j_gene: TRBJ2-1; v_gene: TRBV28; d_gene: TRBD2; CDR3aa: CASSFRGLGGHNEQFF; CDR3nt: TGTGCCAGCAGTTTTCGGGGACTAGGAGGGCACAATGAGCAGTTCTTC
abundance: -; j_gene: TRBJ1-4; v_gene: TRBV5-1; d_gene: TRBD1; CDR3aa: CASSMDRAGEKLFF; CDR3nt: TGCGCCAGCAGCATGGACAGGGCTGGGGAAAAACTGTTTTTT
abundance: -; j_gene: TRBJ2-5; v_gene: TRBV18; d_gene: -; CDR3aa: CASSRTLDRSQETQYF; CDR3nt: TGTGCCAGCTCACGGACCCTGGACAGAAGTCAAGAGACCCAGTACTTC
abundance: once; j_gene: TRBJ1-5; v_gene: TRBV7-2; d_gene: -; CDR3aa: CASSFAGTLSNQPQHF; CDR3nt: TGTGCCAGCAGCTTCGCCGGGACACTTAGCAATCAGCCCCAGCATTTT
abundance: -; j_gene: TRBJ1-3; v_gene: TRBV2; d_gene: -; CDR3aa: CASSTVRYSGNTIYF; CDR3nt: TGTGCCAGCAGTACCGTCCGCTACTCTGGAAACACCATATATTTT
abundance: -; j_gene: TRBJ1-4; v_gene: TRBV4-1; d_gene: TRBD1; CDR3aa: CASSEDRAATNEKLFF; CDR3nt: TGCGCCAGCAGCGAAGACAGGGCCGCAACTAATGAAAAACTGTTTTTT
abundance: -; j_gene: TRBJ2-5; v_gene: TRBV7-2; d_gene: -; CDR3aa: CASKGAANQETQYF; CDR3nt: TGTGCCAGCAAGGGAGCGGCAAACCAAGAGACCCAGTACTTC
abundance: -; j_gene: TRBJ1-4; v_gene: TRBV10-1; d_gene: -; CDR3aa: CASRVGGQSNEKLFF; CDR3nt: TGCGCCAGCAGGGTGGGGGGGCAATCAAATGAAAAACTGTTTTTT
abundance: -; j_gene: TRBJ1-1; v_gene: TRBV18; d_gene: TRBD1; CDR3aa: CASSPTGGHTEAFF; CDR3nt: TGTGCCAGCTCACCAACAGGGGGACACACTGAAGCTTTCTTT
abundance: -; j_gene: TRBJ1-2; v_gene: TRBV12-3/TRBV12-4; d_gene: TRBD1; CDR3aa: CASRPGQAGYTF; CDR3nt: TGTGCCAGCAGGCCGGGACAGGCTGGCTACACCTTC
abundance: -; j_gene: TRBJ2-3; v_gene: TRBV15; d_gene: -; CDR3aa: CATSRGGQFTDTQYF; CDR3nt: TGTGCCACCAGCAGAGGTGGACAGTTCACAGATACGCAGTATTTT
abundance: -; j_gene: TRBJ2-3; v_gene: TRBV7-5; d_gene: -; CDR3aa: CARSLFMGTGKSTDTQYF; CDR3nt: TGTGCCAGAAGCTTATTCATGGGGACAGGGAAAAGCACAGATACGCAGTATTTT
abundance: -; j_gene: TRBJ1-1; v_gene: TRBV2; d_gene: -; CDR3aa: CASRLQGRNTEAFF; CDR3nt: TGTGCCAGCAGGCTACAGGGCCGGAACACTGAAGCTTTCTTT
abundance: -; j_gene: TRBJ1-5; v_gene: TRBV6-5; d_gene: TRBD1; CDR3aa: CASGTGNQPQHF; CDR3nt: TGTGCCAGCGGGACAGGGAATCAGCCCCAGCATTTT
abundance: -; j_gene: TRBJ1-2; v_gene: TRBV19; d_gene: -; CDR3aa: CASSETFSQRYGYTF; CDR3nt: TGTGCCAGTAGTGAGACATTCTCCCAGAGATATGGCTACACCTTC
abundance: -; j_gene: TRBJ1-1; v_gene: TRBV6-5; d_gene: -; CDR3aa: CASSTSVLTEAFF; CDR3nt: -
abundance: -; j_gene: TRBJ1-5; v_gene: TRBV18; d_gene: TRBD1; CDR3aa: CASSTTGWGTKSNQPQHF; CDR3nt: TGTGCCAGCTCAACGACAGGGTGGGGAACTAAAAGCAATCAGCCCCAGCATTTT
abundance: -; j_gene: TRBJ2-7; v_gene: TRBV30; d_gene: TRBD1; CDR3aa: CAWGTGAVSGEQYF; CDR3nt: TGTGCCTGGGGGACAGGGGCCGTTTCGGGGGAGCAGTACTTC
abundance: -; j_gene: TRBJ2-5; v_gene: TRBV7-2; d_gene: -; CDR3aa: CASSLGGARGETQYF; CDR3nt: TGTGCCAGCAGCTTAGGCGGGGCTAGGGGAGAGACCCAGTACTTC
abundance: -; j_gene: TRBJ1-1; v_gene: TRBV30; d_gene: -; CDR3aa: CAWRANTEAFF; CDR3nt: TGTGCCTGGAGGGCGAACACTGAAGCTTTCTTT
abundance: -; j_gene: TRBJ1-4; v_gene: TRBV2; d_gene: TRBD1; CDR3aa: CASSRDRVTFNEKLFF; CDR3nt: TGTGCCAGCAGTCGGGACAGGGTGACGTTTAATGAAAAACTGTTTTTT
abundance: -; j_gene: TRBJ2-3; v_gene: TRBV20-1; d_gene: -; CDR3aa: CSHGGTDTQYF; CDR3nt: TGCAGTCACGGAGGGACAGATACGCAGTATTTT
abundance: -; j_gene: TRBJ1-4; v_gene: TRBV18; d_gene: -; CDR3aa: CASSPPSIEKLFF; CDR3nt: TGTGCCAGCTCACCACCTTCTATTGAAAAACTGTTTTTT
abundance: -; j_gene: TRBJ2-6; v_gene: TRBV28; d_gene: -; CDR3aa: CASSTGSSGANVLTF; CDR3nt: TGTGCCAGCAGTACAGGAAGCTCTGGGGCCAACGTCCTGACTTTC
abundance: -; j_gene: TRBJ2-5; v_gene: TRBV9; d_gene: TRBD2; CDR3aa: CASSDTSGVETQYF; CDR3nt: TGTGCCAGCAGCGACACTAGCGGGGTAGAGACCCAGTACTTC
abundance: -; j_gene: TRBJ2-5; v_gene: TRBV11-2; d_gene: -; CDR3aa: CASSPGAAQETQYF; CDR3nt: TGTGCCAGCAGCCCAGGGGCAGCACAAGAGACCCAGTACTTC
abundance: -; j_gene: TRBJ2-3; v_gene: TRBV7-2; d_gene: -; CDR3aa: CASSLQGTFTDTQYF; CDR3nt: TGTGCCAGCAGCTTGCAGGGGACATTCACAGATACGCAGTATTTT
abundance: few; j_gene: TRBJ1-2; v_gene: TRBV7-9; d_gene: TRBD1; CDR3aa: CASSPGQGHNYGYTF; CDR3nt: TGTGCCAGCAGCCCCGGACAGGGGCATAACTATGGCTACACCTTC
abundance: -; j_gene: TRBJ2-3; v_gene: TRBV6-5; d_gene: TRBD1; CDR3aa: CASILGQSTDTQYF; CDR3nt: TGTGCCAGCATTCTGGGACAGAGCACAGATACGCAGTATTTT
abundance: -; j_gene: TRBJ1-2; v_gene: TRBV19; d_gene: TRBD1; CDR3aa: CASSQKQGSGYTF; CDR3nt: TGTGCCAGTAGCCAAAAACAGGGGAGCGGCTACACCTTC
abundance: -; j_gene: TRBJ1-1; v_gene: TRBV1; d_gene: -; CDR3aa: CTSSQEAPTRKAFF; CDR3nt: TGCACCAGCAGCCAAGAAGCACCCACCAGGAAAGCTTTCTTT
abundance: -; j_gene: TRBJ2-3; v_gene: TRBV28; d_gene: TRBD2; CDR3aa: CASSRGLAGGASTDTQYF; CDR3nt: TGTGCCAGCAGCCGGGGACTAGCGGGGGGGGCTAGCACAGATACGCAGTATTTT
abundance: -; j_gene: TRBJ1-6; v_gene: TRBV5-1; d_gene: TRBD1; CDR3aa: CASSRMTGVDSPLHF; CDR3nt: TGCGCCAGCAGCCGAATGACAGGGGTGGATTCACCCCTCCACTTT
abundance: -; j_gene: TRBJ1-3; v_gene: TRBV3-1/TRBV3-2; d_gene: TRBD1; CDR3aa: CASSQAVGTASGNTIYF; CDR3nt: TGTGCCAGCAGCCAAGCCGTTGGGACAGCCTCTGGAAACACCATATATTTT
abundance: once; j_gene: TRBJ2-1; v_gene: TRBV28; d_gene: TRBD1; CDR3aa: CASSSPGTGVIQEQFF; CDR3nt: TGTGCCAGCAGTTCACCCGGGACAGGGGTGATCCAGGAGCAGTTCTTC
abundance: -; j_gene: TRBJ2-3; v_gene: TRBV7-2; d_gene: TRBD2; CDR3aa: CASSATSGGLGSTDTQYF; CDR3nt: TGTGCCAGCAGCGCGACTAGCGGGGGGCTAGGGAGCACAGATACGCAGTATTTT
abundance: -; j_gene: TRBJ1-1; v_gene: TRBV5-1; d_gene: -; CDR3aa: CASSLYGRNTEAFF; CDR3nt: TGCGCCAGCAGCTTGTATGGGCGAAACACTGAAGCTTTCTTT
abundance: -; j_gene: TRBJ1-2; v_gene: TRBV29-1; d_gene: TRBD1; CDR3aa: CSVRTGDYGYTF; CDR3nt: TGCAGCGTGAGGACAGGAGACTATGGCTACACCTTC
abundance: once; j_gene: TRBJ1-4; v_gene: TRBV18; d_gene: -; CDR3aa: CASSPRQLTTNEKLFF; CDR3nt: TGTGCCAGCTCACCGCGGCAACTTACAACTAATGAAAAACTGTTTTTT
abundance: -; j_gene: TRBJ2-7; v_gene: TRBV5-5; d_gene: -; CDR3aa: CASSTWRGVEQYF; CDR3nt: TGTGCCAGCAGCACGTGGCGGGGCGTCGAGCAGTACTTC
abundance: -; j_gene: TRBJ2-5; v_gene: TRBV7-2; d_gene: -; CDR3aa: CASSLFVGTQYF; CDR3nt: TGTGCCAGCAGCTTATTTGTGGGCACCCAGTACTTC
abundance: -; j_gene: TRBJ2-3; v_gene: TRBV4-2; d_gene: TRBD1; CDR3aa: CASSSTTGGDLDTQYF; CDR3nt: TGTGCCAGCAGCTCGACGACAGGGGGTGATTTGGATACGCAGTATTTT
abundance: -; j_gene: TRBJ2-7; v_gene: TRBV28; d_gene: TRBD1; CDR3aa: CASSSTGQGADEQYF; CDR3nt: TGTGCCAGCAGTTCTACAGGACAGGGGGCAGACGAGCAGTACTTC
abundance: -; j_gene: TRBJ2-7; v_gene: TRBV4-1; d_gene: TRBD2; CDR3aa: CASSQDVRGALLEQYF; CDR3nt: TGCGCCAGCAGCCAAGATGTGCGGGGGGCCCTCCTCGAGCAGTACTTC
abundance: few; j_gene: TRBJ1-6; v_gene: TRBV4-2; d_gene: -; CDR3aa: CASSQELSGSTSSNHF; CDR3nt: TGTGCCAGCAGCCAAGAATTGTCGGGTTCTACCTCCTCAAACCACTTT
abundance: few; j_gene: TRBJ2-1; v_gene: TRBV11-2; d_gene: TRBD1; CDR3aa: CASSQTGQVEQFF; CDR3nt: TGTGCCAGCAGTCAAACGGGACAGGTTGAGCAGTTCTTC
abundance: -; j_gene: TRBJ1-2; v_gene: TRBV12-3/TRBV12-4; d_gene: TRBD1; CDR3aa: CASSYGQGRGYTF; CDR3nt: TGTGCCAGCAGTTACGGACAGGGAAGGGGCTACACCTTC
abundance: -; j_gene: TRBJ2-3; v_gene: TRBV3-1/TRBV3-2; d_gene: TRBD2; CDR3aa: CASSPEGGAADTQYF; CDR3nt: TGTGCCAGCAGCCCCGAGGGAGGGGCGGCAGATACGCAGTATTTT
abundance: -; j_gene: TRBJ2-1; v_gene: TRBV27; d_gene: TRBD2; CDR3aa: CASRALSGGAAYNEQFF; CDR3nt: TGTGCCAGCAGAGCCCTCTCGGGGGGGGCAGCCTACAATGAGCAGTTCTTC
abundance: -; j_gene: TRBJ2-1; v_gene: TRBV7-2; d_gene: -; CDR3aa: CASSITYNEQFF; CDR3nt: TGTGCCAGCAGCATAACTTACAATGAGCAGTTCTTC
abundance: -; j_gene: TRBJ2-5; v_gene: TRBV12-2; d_gene: -; CDR3aa: CASRLEDPAGGPQETQYF; CDR3nt: TGTGCAAGTCGCTTAGAAGATCCAGCGGGGGGGCCCCAAGAGACCCAGTACTTC
abundance: -; j_gene: TRBJ1-1; v_gene: TRBV7-9; d_gene: -; CDR3aa: CASSLDRGANTEAFF; CDR3nt: TGTGCCAGCAGCTTAGATCGGGGGGCGAACACTGAAGCTTTCTTT
abundance: -; j_gene: TRBJ1-2; v_gene: TRBV7-2; d_gene: -; CDR3aa: CASTGRGAYGYTF; CDR3nt: TGTGCCAGCACAGGGAGGGGGGCCTATGGCTACACCTTC
abundance: -; j_gene: TRBJ1-1; v_gene: TRBV7-6; d_gene: -; CDR3aa: CASSPREEAFF; CDR3nt: TGTGCCAGCAGCCCCCGAGAGGAAGCTTTCTTT